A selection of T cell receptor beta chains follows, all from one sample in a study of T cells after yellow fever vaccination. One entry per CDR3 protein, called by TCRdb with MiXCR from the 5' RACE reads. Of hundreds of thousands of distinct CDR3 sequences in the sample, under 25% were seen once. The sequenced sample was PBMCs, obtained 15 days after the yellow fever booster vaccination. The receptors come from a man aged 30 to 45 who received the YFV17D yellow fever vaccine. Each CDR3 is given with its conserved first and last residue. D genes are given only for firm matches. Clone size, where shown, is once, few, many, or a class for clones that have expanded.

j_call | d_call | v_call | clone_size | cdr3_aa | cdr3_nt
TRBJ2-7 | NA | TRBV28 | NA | CASTQTGPYEQYF | TGTGCCAGCACCCAAACAGGACCCTACGAGCAGTACTTC
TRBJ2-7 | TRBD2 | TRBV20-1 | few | CSARVVVGTSGRPYEQYF | TGCAGTGCTAGAGTTGTCGTCGGGACTAGCGGGAGGCCCTACGAGCAGTACTTC
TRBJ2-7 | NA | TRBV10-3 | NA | CAISDVPLVHEQYF | TGTGCCATCAGTGATGTACCACTAGTCCACGAGCAGTACTTC
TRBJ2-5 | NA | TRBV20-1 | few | CSASLQPRTQYF | TGCAGTGCTAGCTTACAGCCTCGGACCCAGTACTTC
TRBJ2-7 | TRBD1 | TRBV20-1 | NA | CSAPDRGPYEQYF | TGCAGTGCACCAGACAGGGGACCCTACGAGCAGTACTTC
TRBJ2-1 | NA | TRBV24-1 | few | CATSGPFNEQFF | TGTGCCACCAGTGGACCCTTCAATGAGCAGTTCTTC
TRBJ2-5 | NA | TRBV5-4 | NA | CASSSSASGFIIGETQYF | TGTGCCAGCAGCTCCTCCGCCTCCGGATTCATCATCGGGGAGACCCAGTACTTC
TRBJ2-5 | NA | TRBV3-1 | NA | CASSQEQETQYF | TGTGCCAGCAGCCAAGAACAAGAGACCCAGTACTTC
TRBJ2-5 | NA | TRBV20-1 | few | CSSGQETQYF | TGCAGTTCGGGCCAAGAGACCCAGTACTTC
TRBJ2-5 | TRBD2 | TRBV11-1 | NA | CASSPSSGTRGVWAQYF | TGTGCCAGCAGCCCATCCTCCGGGACTAGGGGGGTTTGGGCCCAGTACTTC
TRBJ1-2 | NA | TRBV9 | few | CASSVEGGRLTRGYTF | TGTGCCAGCAGCGTAGAGGGGGGGCGCCTTACTCGTGGCTACACCTTC
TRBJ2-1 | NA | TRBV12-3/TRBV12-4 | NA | CASSLQLRLVYNEQFF | TGTGCCAGCAGTTTACAGTTGCGACTCGTCTACAATGAGCAGTTCTTC
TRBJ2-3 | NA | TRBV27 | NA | CASSFGRDTQYF | TGTGCCAGCAGCTTCGGAAGAGATACGCAGTATTTT
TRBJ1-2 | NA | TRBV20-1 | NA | CRGYGYTF | TGCAGGGGCTATGGCTACACCTTC
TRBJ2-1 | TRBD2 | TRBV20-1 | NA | CSARDGLAGGFEQFF | TGCAGTGCTAGAGACGGACTAGCGGGAGGTTTTGAGCAGTTCTTC
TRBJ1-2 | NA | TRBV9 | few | CASSVIPEEYGYTF | TGTGCCAGCAGCGTAATTCCCGAAGAGTATGGCTACACCTTC
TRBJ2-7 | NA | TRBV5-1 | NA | CASSKDSAGGFRYEQYF | TGCGCCAGCAGTAAAGACTCAGCGGGTGGTTTTCGGTACGAGCAGTACTTC
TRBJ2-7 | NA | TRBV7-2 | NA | CASSLAAINSYEQYF | TGTGCCAGCAGCTTAGCAGCCATTAACTCCTACGAGCAGTACTTC
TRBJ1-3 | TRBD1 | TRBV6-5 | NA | CASSYSGTGTLNTIYF | TGTGCCAGCAGTTACTCCGGGACAGGAACACTAAACACCATATATTTT
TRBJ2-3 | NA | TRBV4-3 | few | CASSARRTDTQYF | TGCGCCAGCAGCGCAAGACGGACAGATACGCAGTATTTT
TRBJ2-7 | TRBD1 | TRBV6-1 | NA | CASSTYRGRRTSYEQYF | TGTGCCAGCAGTACGTACAGGGGGCGGAGGACCTCCTACGAGCAGTACTTC
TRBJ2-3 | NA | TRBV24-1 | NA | CATSGILTDTQYF | TGTGCCACCAGTGGGATTCTCACAGATACGCAGTATTTT
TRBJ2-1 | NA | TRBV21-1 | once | CASNKREREGAEQFF | TGTGCCAGCAACAAGAGGGAGCGGGAGGGGGCTGAGCAGTTCTTC
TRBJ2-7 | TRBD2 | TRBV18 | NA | CASSPTAGHIEQYF | TGTGCCAGCTCACCAACAGCGGGGCACATCGAGCAGTACTTC
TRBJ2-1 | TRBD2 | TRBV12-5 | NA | CASGLVIRSSGDDNEQFF | TGTGCTAGTGGTTTGGTGATCCGATCTAGCGGCGACGACAATGAGCAGTTCTTC
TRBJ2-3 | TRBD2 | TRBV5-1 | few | CASRETSGTDTQYF | TGCGCCAGCAGAGAGACTAGCGGCACAGATACGCAGTATTTT
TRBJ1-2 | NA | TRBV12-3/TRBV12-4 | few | CASSIVPAGYTF | TGTGCCAGCAGTATCGTACCTGCTGGCTACACCTTC
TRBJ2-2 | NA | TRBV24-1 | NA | CATRSDANTGELFF | TGTGCCACCAGGAGCGATGCGAACACCGGGGAGCTGTTTTTT
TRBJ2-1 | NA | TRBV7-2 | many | CASSLQGIEQFF | TGTGCCAGCAGCTTACAGGGGATCGAGCAGTTCTTC
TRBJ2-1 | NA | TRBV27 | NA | CASSLSPDNEQFF | TGTGCCAGCAGTTTATCCCCAGACAATGAGCAGTTCTTC
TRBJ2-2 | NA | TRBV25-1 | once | CASRLGVGELFF | TGTGCCAGCAGATTGGGGGTCGGGGAGCTGTTTTTT
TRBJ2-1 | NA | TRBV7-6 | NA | CASAPLGGDLYNEQFF | TGTGCCAGCGCCCCATTGGGGGGAGATCTTTACAATGAGCAGTTCTTC
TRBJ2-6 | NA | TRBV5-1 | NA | CASSLAPGGTAKSGANVLTF | TGCGCCAGCAGCTTGGCCCCGGGCGGGACTGCTAAATCTGGGGCCAACGTCCTGACTTTC
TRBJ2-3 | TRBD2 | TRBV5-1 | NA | CASSSQASGRGDTQYF | TGCGCCAGCAGCTCCCAGGCTAGCGGGAGGGGTGATACGCAGTATTTT
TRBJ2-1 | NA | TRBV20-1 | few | CSARDGVDEQFF | TGCAGTGCTAGAGATGGGGTCGATGAGCAGTTCTTC
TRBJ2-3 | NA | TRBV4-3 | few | CASSQETTYQDTQYF | TGCGCCAGCAGCCAAGAGACTACATATCAAGATACGCAGTATTTT
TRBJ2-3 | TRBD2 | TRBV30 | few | CAWSHRLAGVGDTQYF | TGTGCCTGGAGTCATAGACTAGCGGGAGTTGGGGATACGCAGTATTTT
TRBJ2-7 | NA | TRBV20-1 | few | CSARDRQAGTYEQYF | TGCAGTGCTAGAGATCGGCAGGCAGGTACCTACGAGCAGTACTTC
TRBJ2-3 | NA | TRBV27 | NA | CASSFTSPIISTDTQYF | TGTGCCAGCAGTTTTACTAGCCCTATAATTAGCACAGATACGCAGTATTTT